Listed below are T cell receptor beta chains from one sample, sequenced in a study of T cells in Graves' hyperthyroidism and ophthalmopathy. One entry per CDR3 protein results from TCRdb running MiXCR on the multiplex PCR reads. The data show about 580,000 distinct CDR3 sequences, under 60% seen once. Sequencing used peripheral blood or thyroid tissue (not recorded which). The receptor source for this set is a woman aged 18 to 35 with Graves' hyperthyroidism. CDR3s include the opening cysteine and the closing phenylalanine or tryptophan. The D gene is left open where the match is weak. Size tells how often a clone was seen (once, few, many) or the class of an expanded clone, and some rows leave it out.

V	J	size	D	DNA	CDR3
TRBV7-2	TRBJ2-5	many	NA	TGTGCCAGCAGCCCGGGGCACACCAAAGAGACCCAGTACTTC	CASSPGHTKETQYF
TRBV6-5	TRBJ1-3	few	NA	TGTGCCAGCAGTTACTCTGGGGGGGACTCTGGAAACACCATATATTTT	CASSYSGGDSGNTIYF
TRBV10-3	TRBJ2-2	NA	NA	TGTGCCATCAGTGCAGTGGACTTGAACACCGGGGAGCTGTTTTTT	CAISAVDLNTGELFF
TRBV25-1	TRBJ1-4	NA	TRBD1	TGTGCCAGCAGTGCAAGGGGACAGGGGGGAACTAATGAAAAACTGTTTTTT	CASSARGQGGTNEKLFF
TRBV29-1	TRBJ2-3	few	NA	TGCAGCGGAACGGGAGTTAAATACGATACGCAGTATTTT	CSGTGVKYDTQYF
TRBV29-1	TRBJ1-5	NA	NA	TGCAGTGAAGATCGGGGCCAGCCCCAGCATTTT	CSEDRGQPQHF
TRBV18	TRBJ2-7	few	TRBD2	TGTGCCAGCTCACCAGTAGCGGGAGGGCTAGGCGAGCAGTACTTC	CASSPVAGGLGEQYF
TRBV29-1	TRBJ1-1	many	NA	TGCAGCGCCGAAAATTTGGGGCGCGGGGCGAACACTGAAGCTTTCTTT	CSAENLGRGANTEAFF
TRBV15	TRBJ1-1	NA	NA	TGTGCCACCAGCAGGGCTTCAGTGAAAAACCCCTTAAGTAGCCTTAAGGGGTTTTTCACTGAAGCTTTCTTT	CATSRASVKNPLSSLKGFFTEAFF
TRBV7-9	TRBJ1-6	NA	NA	TGTGCCAGCAGCCCCACACTAGGCGGTTCACCCCTCCACTTT	CASSPTLGGSPLHF
TRBV18	TRBJ2-5	NA	TRBD2	TGTGCCAGCTCACCCGGGACTAGTCCGGAGACCCAGTACTTC	CASSPGTSPETQYF
TRBV20-1	TRBJ1-2	many	TRBD1	TGCAGTGCTACCCCCCGGGACAGGGGCGCCCTAACCTATGGCTACACCTTC	CSATPRDRGALTYGYTF
TRBV5-6	TRBJ1-5	many	NA	TGTGCCAGCAGCTTGGTAGATCAGCCCCAGCATTTT	CASSLVDQPQHF
TRBV4-1	TRBJ2-2	many	NA	TGCGCCAGCAGCCCCACTAGCTTGAACACCGGGGAGCTGTTTTTT	CASSPTSLNTGELFF
TRBV5-4	TRBJ1-1	NA	TRBD1	TGTGCCAGCAGCTTGATGGGACAGGGATACTATGGGAACACTGAAGCTTTCTTT	CASSLMGQGYYGNTEAFF
TRBV6-5	TRBJ1-5	many	NA	TGTGCCAGCAGTTACTCGCAGGGAAGCAATCAGCCCCAGCATTTT	CASSYSQGSNQPQHF
TRBV12-5	TRBJ1-5	many	TRBD1	TGTGCTAGTGGTTCCTCCCCCGGGACAGGGGATCAGCCCCAGCATTTT	CASGSSPGTGDQPQHF
TRBV2	TRBJ1-2	many	TRBD1	TGTGCCAGCAGTGAACAGGGGGCAATATCGGTGTATGGCTACACCTTC	CASSEQGAISVYGYTF
TRBV10-3	TRBJ2-2	NA	TRBD2	TGTGCCATCAGTGCGACTAGCGGGAGGGTTATCGGGGAGCTGTTTTTT	CAISATSGRVIGELFF
TRBV7-2	TRBJ1-5	NA	NA	TGTGCCAGCAGAACGACAGTGAGGGAGCCCCAGCATTTT	CASRTTVREPQHF
TRBV29-1	TRBJ1-5	many	NA	TGCAGCGTTGAAGCGGGAGGTTGGCAGGGAAGCAATCAGCCCCAGCATTTT	CSVEAGGWQGSNQPQHF
TRBV25-1	TRBJ1-5	many	NA	TGTGCCAGCAGTGAGGGGGGCCAGCCCCAGCATTTT	CASSEGGQPQHF
TRBV25-1	TRBJ1-1	NA	NA	TGTGCTGGAACAGGGCGCGGTAACACTGAAGCTTTCTTT	CAGTGRGNTEAFF
TRBV3-1	TRBJ1-3	NA	NA	TGTGCCAGCAGTGAAGCTGGGACTGGAAACACCATATATTTT	CASSEAGTGNTIYF
TRBV5-6	TRBJ1-4	many	TRBD1	TGTGCCAGCACCGATGACAGGGTCGGTGAAAAACTGTTTTTT	CASTDDRVGEKLFF
TRBV2	TRBJ1-2	NA	TRBD1	TGTGCCAGCAGGGAGAGACAGGGGGATAACTATGGCTACACCTTC	CASRERQGDNYGYTF
TRBV20-1	TRBJ2-5	few	NA	TGCAGTGCTAGAGATTTCGAGGGAGAGACCCAGTACTTC	CSARDFEGETQYF
TRBV6-5	TRBJ2-3	few	NA	TGTGCCAGCAGTTACTATGCAGGGTCAGATACGCAGTATTTT	CASSYYAGSDTQYF
TRBV6-2/TRBV6-3	TRBJ1-2	many	NA	TGTGCCAGCAGCCCCGGACACATCTATGGCTACACCTTC	CASSPGHIYGYTF
TRBV20-1	TRBJ2-7	NA	NA	TGCAGTGCTAGGGGGAACAGGGACTACGAGCAGTACTTC	CSARGNRDYEQYF
TRBV5-1	TRBJ2-2	many	NA	TGCGCCAGCCTAAAGACAGTAAACACCGGGGAGCTGTTTTTT	CASLKTVNTGELFF
TRBV7-2	TRBJ1-6	many	NA	TGTGCCAGCAGCGCGGGGACACCCCTCCACTTT	CASSAGTPLHF
TRBV20-1	TRBJ2-7	many	TRBD2	TGCAGTGCTAGAATCATAGCGGGAGCCTACGAGCAGTACTTC	CSARIIAGAYEQYF
TRBV2	TRBJ2-7	NA	TRBD2	TGTGCCAGCAGTGAGAGGCGGGAGAGTACCTTC	CASSERRESTF
TRBV15	TRBJ1-1	NA	TRBD1	TGTGCCACCAGCAGAGCCCGGACAGGGTTTAATGAAGCTTTCTTT	CATSRARTGFNEAFF
TRBV4-3	TRBJ2-7	many	TRBD1	TGCGCCAGCAGCCAAGGAAGGGGGCGGTTGTACGAGCAGTACTTC	CASSQGRGRLYEQYF
TRBV5-5	TRBJ2-6	NA	NA	TGTGCCAGCGGGGGGGTGAGGGGGCCCAACGTCCTGACTTTC	CASGGVRGPNVLTF
TRBV7-2	TRBJ2-7	NA	TRBD1	TGTGCCAGCAGCCGACAGGGGTTTATGACCTACGAGCAGTACTTC	CASSRQGFMTYEQYF
TRBV3-1	TRBJ2-7	NA	NA	TGTGCCAGCAGCCAAGACTGGGGGAGCTCCTACGAGCAGTACTTC	CASSQDWGSSYEQYF
TRBV18	TRBJ1-1	many	NA	TGTGCCAGCTCACCACAGGGGAGGACTGAAGCTTTCTTT	CASSPQGRTEAFF
TRBV10-1	TRBJ2-7	many	NA	TGCGCCAGCAGTGAAGGGCTGCCTGGGGAGCAGTACTTC	CASSEGLPGEQYF
TRBV2	TRBJ2-7	NA	NA	TGTGCCAGCAGTGACCCCCACGAGCAGTACTTC	CASSDPHEQYF
TRBV25-1	TRBJ2-5	NA	NA	TGTGCCAGCAGTGAATGGGGGAATACGGAGACCCAGTACTTC	CASSEWGNTETQYF
TRBV29-1	TRBJ2-7	NA	TRBD1	TGCAGTGTTGACCCGGGGACAGGGTCCTGCGAGCAGTACTTC	CSVDPGTGSCEQYF
TRBV7-2	TRBJ2-5	once	NA	TGCGCCAGCAGCAGGCGGGGCTCAGAGGCCCAGTACTTC	CASSRRGSEAQYF